This is a list of T cell receptor beta chains from one sample in a study of CD8 T cells in ankylosing spondylitis. TCRdb re-called the 5' RACE reads with MiXCR, one entry per CDR3 protein. The sample contains under 300,000 distinct CDR3 sequences, under 20% of which appear only once. The sequenced sample was blood, either unsorted or a sorted T cell fraction (not recorded which). These receptors came from a male donor with ankylosing spondylitis or in good health (not recorded which). The CDR3 runs from the conserved cysteine through the conserved F or W. The D gene is left open where the match is weak. Only part of the rows carry a size: once, few, many, or a class if the clone is expanded.

>TRBV3-1|TRBJ2-7|TRBD1|few
CASSRDRGPQSYEQYF
TGTGCCAGCAGCCGAGACAGGGGGCCCCAATCCTACGAGCAGTACTTC
>TRBV7-9|TRBJ2-2|.|.
CASSLLDVGALGELFF
TGTGCCAGCAGCTTATTGGACGTGGGAGCCCTCGGGGAGCTGTTTTTT
>TRBV7-9|TRBJ2-4|.|few
CASSLGESFGKNIQYF
TGTGCCAGCAGCTTGGGAGAGAGTTTTGGCAAAAACATTCAGTACTTC
>TRBV3-1|TRBJ1-1|.|few
CASSRSLVGMNTEAFF
TGTGCCAGCAGCCGAAGTCTAGTAGGCATGAACACTGAAGCTTTCTTT
>TRBV11-2|TRBJ2-1|.|few
CASSLVPQGQFF
TGTGCCAGCAGCTTAGTCCCGCAAGGGCAGTTCTTC
>TRBV27|TRBJ2-7|.|.
CASSSIWTRKDEQYF
TGTGCCAGCAGTTCCATATGGACCCGAAAGGACGAGCAGTACTTC
>TRBV12-3/TRBV12-4|TRBJ1-1|.|.
CASSYGFTEAFF
TGTGCCAGCAGCTATGGGTTCACTGAAGCTTTCTTT
>TRBV29-1|TRBJ2-5|.|.
CSVPGLPQETQYF
TGCAGCGTTCCCGGACTCCCCCAAGAGACCCAGTACTTC
>TRBV7-2|TRBJ2-5|TRBD2|few
CASILGLAGGETQYF
TGTGCCAGCATCCTAGGACTAGCGGGAGGGGAGACCCAGTACTTC
>TRBV29-1|TRBJ2-1|TRBD2|many
CSVEGLAGDGGSYNEQFF
TGCAGCGTTGAAGGGCTAGCGGGAGACGGGGGCTCCTACAATGAGCAGTTCTTC
>TRBV12-3/TRBV12-4|TRBJ2-1|TRBD2|few
CASSYSGKSSYNEQFF
TGTGCCAGCAGCTACAGCGGGAAGAGCTCCTACAATGAGCAGTTCTTC
>TRBV4-1|TRBJ1-5|TRBD1|.
CASSPQGEVNQPQHF
TGCGCCAGCAGCCCCCAGGGGGAGGTGAATCAGCCCCAGCATTTT
>TRBV11-1|TRBJ2-1|TRBD2|few
CAIRGAASGSLGYSYNEQFF
TGTGCCATCCGGGGGGCGGCTAGCGGGAGTTTAGGTTACTCCTACAATGAGCAGTTCTTC
>TRBV4-1|TRBJ2-7|TRBD2|many
CASSHRLAGGPDEQYF
TGCGCCAGCAGCCATCGACTAGCGGGAGGGCCGGACGAGCAGTACTTC
>TRBV12-3/TRBV12-4|TRBJ2-7|.|.
CASSFDASALDEQYF
TGTGCCAGCAGTTTTGACGCCTCGGCCTTAGACGAGCAGTACTTC
>TRBV9|TRBJ2-7|TRBD1|.
CASSVESGQGDYEQYF
TGTGCCAGCAGCGTCGAATCGGGACAGGGAGACTACGAGCAGTACTTC
>TRBV5-1|TRBJ1-5|.|.
CASSLSTNQPQHF
TGCGCCAGCAGCTTATCTACCAATCAGCCCCAGCATTTT
>TRBV7-6|TRBJ2-1|TRBD2|.
CASSATLAGVFYNEQFF
TGTGCCAGCAGCGCCACCCTAGCGGGAGTGTTCTACAATGAGCAGTTCTTC
>TRBV27|TRBJ2-7|.|.
CASYGPPFYEQYF
TGTGCCAGCTACGGGCCCCCATTCTACGAGCAGTACTTC
>TRBV6-1|TRBJ2-1|TRBD2|.
CAGRGDLTMEQFF
TGTGCCGGGAGGGGAGACTTAACAATGGAGCAGTTCTTC
>TRBV4-3|TRBJ2-1|.|few
CASSQDAPGVHEQFF
TGCGCCAGCAGCCAAGATGCCCCGGGGGTTCATGAGCAGTTCTTC
>TRBV12-3/TRBV12-4|TRBJ2-1|TRBD1|.
CASSLTDRGGGNEQFF
TGTGCCAGCAGTTTAACGGACAGGGGAGGGGGCAATGAGCAGTTCTTC
>TRBV12-3/TRBV12-4|TRBJ2-7|.|few
CASSLAAGSSSYEQYF
TGTGCCAGCAGTTTAGCTGCAGGTTCTAGCTCCTACGAGCAGTACTTC
>TRBV9|TRBJ2-1|TRBD1|.
CASSMGRDRADNEQFF
TGTGCCAGCAGCATGGGGCGGGACAGGGCAGACAATGAGCAGTTCTTC
>TRBV5-1|TRBJ2-1|.|few
CASSLVEEQFF
TGCGCCAGCAGCTTGGTCGAGGAGCAGTTCTTC
>TRBV20-1|TRBJ2-7|.|.
CSARPRGVHEQYF
TGCAGTGCTAGACCTCGAGGGGTTCACGAGCAGTACTTC
>TRBV29-1|TRBJ2-1|TRBD2|many
CSVARSGNVDEQFF
TGCAGCGTCGCACGTAGCGGGAATGTTGATGAGCAGTTCTTC